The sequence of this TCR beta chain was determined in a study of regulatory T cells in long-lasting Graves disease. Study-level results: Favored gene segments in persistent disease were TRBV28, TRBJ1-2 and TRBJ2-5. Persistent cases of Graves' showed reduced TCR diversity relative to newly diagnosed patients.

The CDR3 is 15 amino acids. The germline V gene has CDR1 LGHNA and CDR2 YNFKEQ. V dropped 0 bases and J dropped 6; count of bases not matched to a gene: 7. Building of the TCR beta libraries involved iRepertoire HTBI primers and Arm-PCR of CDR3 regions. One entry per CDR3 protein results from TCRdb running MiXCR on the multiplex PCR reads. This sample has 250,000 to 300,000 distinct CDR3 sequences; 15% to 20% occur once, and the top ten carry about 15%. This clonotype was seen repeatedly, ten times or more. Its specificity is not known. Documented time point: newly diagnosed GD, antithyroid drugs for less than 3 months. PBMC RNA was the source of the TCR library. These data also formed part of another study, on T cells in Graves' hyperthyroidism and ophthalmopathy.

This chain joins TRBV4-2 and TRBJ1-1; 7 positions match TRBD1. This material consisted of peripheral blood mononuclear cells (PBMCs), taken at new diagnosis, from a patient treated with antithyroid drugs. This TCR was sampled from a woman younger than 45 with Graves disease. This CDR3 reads CASSQERQGGAEAFF. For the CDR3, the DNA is TGTGCCAGCAGCCAAGAAAGGCAGGGGGGGGCTGAAGCTTTCTTT.